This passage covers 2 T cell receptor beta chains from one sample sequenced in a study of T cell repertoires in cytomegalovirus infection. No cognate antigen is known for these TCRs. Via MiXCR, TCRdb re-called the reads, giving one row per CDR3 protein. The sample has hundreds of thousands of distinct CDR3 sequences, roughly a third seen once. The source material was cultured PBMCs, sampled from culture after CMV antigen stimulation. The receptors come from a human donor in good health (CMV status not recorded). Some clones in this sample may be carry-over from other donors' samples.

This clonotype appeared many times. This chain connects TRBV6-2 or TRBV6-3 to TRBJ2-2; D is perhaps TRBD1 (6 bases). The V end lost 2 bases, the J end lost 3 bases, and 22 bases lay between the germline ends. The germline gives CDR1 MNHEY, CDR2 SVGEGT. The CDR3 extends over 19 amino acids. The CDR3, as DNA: TGTGCCAGCAGTTACCCAATACAGGGTGGGGTCAAGGACACCGGGGAGCTGTTTTTT. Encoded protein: CASSYPIQGGVKDTGELFF.

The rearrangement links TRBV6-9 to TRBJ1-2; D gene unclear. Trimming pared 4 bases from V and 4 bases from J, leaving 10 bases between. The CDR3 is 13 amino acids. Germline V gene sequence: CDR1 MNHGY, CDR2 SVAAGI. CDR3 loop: CASSSHRGYGYTF. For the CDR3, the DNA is TGTGCCAGCAGTTCCCATCGGGGCTATGGCTACACCTTC.